This record concerns one TCR beta chain sequence. The sample is drawn from a study of blood T cell repertoires in COVID-19. Across the study: COVID-19 samples collected from the United States, Italy and Spain covered acute and convalescent phases. Sources were T cells, B-cell-depleted T cells, or PBMCs; the material itself was cDNA or gDNA.

Per the original methods: Using reference gene primer amplification, nucleated cell counts were estimated. Libraries were prepared by immunoSEQ multiplex PCR; TCRdb keeps only in-frame clonotypes and omits some of them. V and J calls and clone size are copied from that table; D and trimming were computed from the DNA. The sample shows some 57,000 clones, around 87% of them seen only once. Trimming took 3 bases from V and 5 from J; bases not matched to a gene: 7. CDR3 length: 15 residues. Sample: peripheral blood. The clonotype comes from a man in his sixties with active COVID-19. The chain joins TRBV23-1 to TRBJ1-1; TRBD1 matches at 9 bases. TRBV23-1 is noted as an ORF with a role that remains uncertain. The CDR3 loop is CASSQGNRGRTEAFF. CDR3 in DNA: TGCGCCAGCAGTCAGGGGAACAGGGGGCGAACTGAAGCTTTCTTT.